These 18 T cell receptor beta chains came from one sample sequenced in a study of breast tumors, draining lymph nodes, adjacent tissues. Samples came from axillary lymph nodes draining the breast cancer. Via MiXCR, TCRdb re-called the multiplex PCR reads, giving one row per CDR3 protein. Of about 230,000 distinct CDR3 sequences listed, roughly 30% are singletons. The sequenced sample consisted of axillary lymph node tissue. These TCRs come from a female donor with breast cancer. Some clones in this sample may be carry-over from other donors' samples.

This clonotype has at least ten counts. The chain joins TRBV2 to TRBJ2-5; the D call may be TRBD1 or TRBD2 (5 bases each). The CDR3 loop spans 13 amino acids. Germline assignment: CDR1 SNHLY and CDR2 FYNNEI. The V end lost 8 bases, the J end lost 3 bases, and 13 bases lay between the germline ends. In nucleotides, the CDR3 is TGTGCCAGCGGCCGGGACCTTAAAGAGACCCAGTACTTC. Translating gives CASGRDLKETQYF.

The sample holds a few counts of this clonotype. The chain couples TRBV3-1 to TRBJ1-2, with 10 bases that match TRBD1. Trimming took 4 bases from V and 2 from J; bases not matched to a gene: 1. This CDR3 contains 14 residues. Germline V gene sequence: CDR1 LGHDT, CDR2 YNNKEL (reference sequence). The CDR3 DNA is TGTGCCAGCAGCCCGGGACAGGGGAACTATGGCTACACCTTC. This translates into CASSPGQGNYGYTF.

This clonotype came up a few times. A much larger clone sits a single nucleotide away, making a read error possible. This chain uses TRBV6-5 with TRBJ2-7; possibly TRBD2 for D (6 bases). In germline, CDR1 is MNHEY, CDR2 SVGAGI. This CDR3 has 13 amino acids. The CDR3 nucleotides read TGTGCCAGCAGTCACCGATCGGGGGACGAGCGGTACTTC. It specifies CASSHRSGDERYF.

Concerning this clonotype itself: Possible read error: a much larger clone is one base away. CDR3 residues: CASSQPTSGGTGTQYF. In DNA, the CDR3 is TGCGCCAGCAGCCAACCCACTAGCGGGGGCACAGGTACGCAGTATTTT. This sequence joins TRBV4-1 and TRBJ2-3; 11 bases align to TRBD2. This CDR3 is 16 amino acids long. CDR1 is MGHRA, CDR2 YSYEKL, per germline.

The chain links TRBV10-3 to TRBJ2-5; no reliable D call. Trimming cost V 6 bases and J 5 bases, with 13 bases left between them. Germline V gene data show CDR1 as ENHRY and CDR2 as SYGVKD. The CDR3 runs to 13 residues. As DNA, the CDR3 is TGTGCCATCAGCGGTACGGGTGGGGAGACCCAGTACTTC. Its translation: CAISGTGGETQYF.

In the case of this clonotype: It may be a read error: a sequence one base away is much more abundant. The chain couples TRBV9 to TRBJ2-1; 9 nucleotides line up with TRBD2. This CDR3 is built from 15 residues. CDR1 is SGDLS and CDR2 is YYNGEE in the germline V gene. The CDR3 loop is CASSRSGSGYNEPFF. The CDR3 region has the DNA TGTGCCAGCAGCCGTAGCGGGAGTGGGTACAATGAGCCGTTCTTC.

This clonotype occurred a few times. This chain links TRBV6-1 with TRBJ2-1, with 10 bases identical to TRBD2. The V gene's germline CDR1 is MNHNS and CDR2 SASEGT. V lost 1 base to trimming and J lost 4 bases; unmatched junction nucleotides: 10. There are 18 residues in the CDR3. Here the CDR3 DNA reads TGTGCCAGCAGTGAAGGGGGACTAGCGAGAGGGTATTACAATGAGCAGTTCTTC. Translation: CASSEGGLARGYYNEQFF.

The J gene is TRBJ2-3, the V gene TRBV7-3; 11 bases are a match to TRBD2. Germline V gives CDR1 SGHTA, CDR2 FQGTGA. Germline trimming cut 3 bases from V and 2 bases from J; bases unmatched to any gene: 7. The length of the CDR3 is 17 residues. CDR3 sequence: CASSFASGRLTTDTQYF. DNA of the CDR3: TGTGCCAGCAGCTTTGCTAGCGGGAGGCTGACCACAGATACGCAGTATTTT.

This clonotype was counted ten times or more. V and J are TRBV30 and TRBJ2-2, with 9 bases lining up with TRBD1. Germline V gene data show CDR1 as GTSNPN and CDR2 as SVGIG (reference sequence). J was trimmed by 9 bases and V by 8 bases; bases with no gene match: 7. The CDR3 spans 12 residues. CDR3 residues: CAREDRGRELFF. The CDR3 coding sequence is TGTGCCCGCGAGGACAGGGGACGGGAGCTGTTTTTT.

As to this clonotype: A much larger clone differs from this one at a single base, so this may be a read error. This sequence joins TRBV5-5 and TRBJ2-7; D is uncertain. CDR1 and CDR2 from the germline V gene are SGHKS and YYEKEE (reference sequence). The CDR3 sequence is 14 residues long. V was trimmed by 4 bases and J by 0 bases, leaving 11 bases between them. The CDR3 region is CASSRSRASYEQYF. DNA for the CDR3: TGTGCCAGCAGCCGTAGCCGGGCCTCCTACGAGCAGTACTTC.

This clonotype was picked up one time. The chain joins TRBV20-1 to TRBJ2-7; TRBD1 matches at 11 bases. J lost 7 bases, V lost 5 bases, and 10 bases had no gene match. The CDR3 covers 14 residues. CDR1 and CDR2 from the germline V gene are DFQATT and SNEGSKA (reference sequence). Here the CDR3 reads CSAPHGQGATEQYF. DNA for the CDR3: TGCAGTGCTCCCCACGGACAGGGGGCGACAGAGCAGTACTTC.

This clonotype was seen ten or more times. J is TRBJ2-5 and V is TRBV7-8; the match to TRBD2 covers 14 bases. This CDR3 is built from 15 residues. V lost 4 bases and J lost 4; bases outside the gene matches: 2. Germline-derived CDR1 and CDR2 are SGHVS and FQNEAQ. The chain's CDR3 is CASSWTSGRPETQYF. CDR3 DNA sequence: TGTGCCAGCAGCTGGACTAGCGGGAGGCCAGAGACCCAGTACTTC.

This clonotype has at least ten counts. The rearrangement uses TRBV14 and TRBJ2-2; 9 positions match TRBD2. This CDR3 comprises 16 residues. The V gene end was trimmed by 1 base and the J gene end by 6 bases; junction bases not matched to a gene: 6. CDR1 SGHDN and CDR2 FVKESK come from the germline V gene. CDR3 in amino acids: CASSQVAGGPSGELFF. The CDR3 region has the DNA TGTGCCAGCAGCCAAGTTGCGGGAGGGCCCTCCGGGGAGCTGTTTTTT.

The chain recombines TRBV18 with TRBJ2-3; D is unclear. The V and J ends lost 3 bases and 0 bases respectively, with 10 bases between them. Germline V gene lookup returns CDR1 KGHSH and CDR2 LQKENI. The length of the CDR3 is 15 residues. The CDR3 DNA reads as TGTGCCAGCTCACCTACCCCCGGAAGCACAGATACGCAGTATTTT. It translates to CASSPTPGSTDTQYF. Drawing the rest from reference TRBV18 and TRBJ2-3, the complete variable domain is NAGVMQNPRHLVRRRGQEARLRCSPMKGHSHVYWYRQLPEEGLKFMVYLQKENIIDESGMPKERFSAEFPKEGPSILRIQQVVRGDSAAYFCASSPTPGSTDTQYFGPGTRLTVL.

Concerning this clonotype: This may come from a read error, since a much larger clone is one base off. Lacking the conserved final phenylalanine or tryptophan, this CDR3 likely reflects a read error. V and J are TRBV6-1 and TRBJ1-2; D not resolved. The germline V gene has CDR1 MNHNS and CDR2 SASEGT. This CDR3 has 14 residues. Trimming removed 6 bases from V and 1 base from J, with 12 bases in between. The CDR3 loop reads CASSENHGNYGYTL. The CDR3, as DNA: TGTGCCAGCAGCGAAAATCACGGTAACTATGGCTACACCCTC.

This clonotype showed up many times. The chain recombines TRBV7-2 with TRBJ2-1, with no clear D. The CDR3 loop spans 13 amino acids. Looked up from germline, CDR1 is SGHTA and CDR2 is FQGNSA. The V gene lost 3 bases and the J gene lost 4 bases, with 7 bases spanning the gap. CDR3 DNA: TGTGCCAGCAGCTTTGGACCGTACAATGAGCAGTTCTTC. It yields the protein CASSFGPYNEQFF.

This clonotype was seen at least ten times. This chain links TRBV20-1 with TRBJ2-3; D perhaps matches TRBD1 (5 bases). Germline CDR1 reads DFQATT; CDR2 reads SNEGSKA (reference sequence). V lost 0 bases and J 4 bases, leaving 14 bases between the germline ends. The CDR3 totals 15 residues. This CDR3 is CSARDHQGRADTQYF. CDR3 coding DNA: TGCAGTGCTAGAGATCACCAGGGCAGGGCAGATACGCAGTATTTT.

This chain uses TRBV25-1 with TRBJ1-6; D gene ambiguous. The V and J ends lost 4 bases and 7 bases respectively, with 20 bases between them. Germline V gene data show CDR1 as MGHDK and CDR2 as SYGVNS. The CDR3 spans 17 residues. CDR3 region: CASSAKSGSPGNSPLHF. CDR3 nucleotide sequence: TGTGCCAGCAGTGCTAAGTCGGGCTCCCCGGGAAATTCACCCCTCCACTTT.